The clone carrying this T cell receptor beta chain was detected only once. This CDR3 has 15 residues. Germline V gives CDR1 MNHEY, CDR2 SVGAGI. J gave up 3 bases and V 6 bases, and 9 bases lay outside the gene matches. Assay used: immunoSEQ multiplex PCR; TCRdb lists only in-frame clones, some missing. The table lists some 130,000 clones, nearly 70% of them singletons. This entry comes from a study of blood T cell repertoires in COVID-19. As for the study in general: PBMCs, B-cell-depleted T cells, or T cells were the source of the cDNA or gDNA that made up the material.

This clonotype was sampled from a woman in her seventies with acute or convalescent COVID-19. The chain recombines TRBV6-5 with TRBJ2-3; TRBD1 aligns across 7 bases. Material for sequencing was peripheral blood. CDR3 protein: CASRRRQGRTDTQYF. The DNA for the CDR3 is TGTGCCAGCAGACGACGACAGGGCCGAACAGATACGCAGTATTTT.